What follows are 5 T cell receptor beta chains derived from one specimen sequenced in a study of blood T cell repertoires in COVID-19. TCRdb's table, derived via immunoSEQ multiplex PCR, lists solely in-frame clones and lacks some. This sample has a few hundred thousand clones, with about 90% found just once. Sequencing was performed on peripheral blood. The receptors originated from a man between 18 and 35 years old with COVID-19, enrolled during active disease.

Here the CDR3 DNA reads TGCAGTGCTAGTTCGGCTAGTGATACGCAGTATTTT. This sequence encodes CSASSASDTQYF. V is TRBV20-1 and J is TRBJ2-3; D remains ambiguous. Deletions cut 3 bases from V and 6 bases from J, with 10 bases between. Germline CDR1 is DFQATT and CDR2 is SNEGSKA (reference sequence). CDR3 length: 12 residues.

In DNA, the CDR3 is TGTGCCAGCAATGATCGGGGGGGCGGGTACGAGCAGTACTTC. Amino acid sequence: CASNDRGGGYEQYF. The rearrangement links TRBV25-1 to TRBJ2-7, with TRBD2 matching over 8 bases. The junction had 9 bases not matched to a gene; V was cut back by 7 bases and J by 4 bases. Looked up from germline, CDR1 is MGHDK and CDR2 is SYGVNS. The CDR3 loop spans 14 amino acids.

V is TRBV7-9 and J is TRBJ2-5; 10 nucleotides line up with TRBD1. Germline values: CDR1 SEHNR, CDR2 FQNEAQ (reference sequence). The CDR3 contains 16 residues. Unmatched junction bases numbered 10, after V lost 3 bases and J lost 6 bases. The CDR3 bases are TGTGCCAGCAGCTTGGTAGACAGGGGGCTAGTGAAGACCCAGTACTTC. This gives the protein CASSLVDRGLVKTQYF.

The V gene is TRBV27, the J gene TRBJ1-2; D perhaps matches TRBD1 (6 bases). This CDR3 has 12 amino acids. CDR1 is MNHEY, CDR2 SMNVEV, per germline (reference sequence). V was shortened by 5 bases and J by 10 bases, with 14 bases between the two germline ends. CDR3 sequence (DNA): TGTGCCAGCAGTACAGAAACAGGGTTCTACACCTTC. Its translation: CASSTETGFYTF.

This chain connects TRBV19 to TRBJ1-3; the D gene is possibly TRBD1 (5 bases). This CDR3 comprises 16 residues. CDR1 is LNHDA, CDR2 SQIVND, per germline (reference sequence). With 2 bases removed from V and 2 bases from J, the gap between germline ends came to 13 bases. DNA of the CDR3: TGTGCCAGTAGTATAAGGAGGGGATCGGCTGGAAACACCATATATTTT. This translates into CASSIRRGSAGNTIYF.